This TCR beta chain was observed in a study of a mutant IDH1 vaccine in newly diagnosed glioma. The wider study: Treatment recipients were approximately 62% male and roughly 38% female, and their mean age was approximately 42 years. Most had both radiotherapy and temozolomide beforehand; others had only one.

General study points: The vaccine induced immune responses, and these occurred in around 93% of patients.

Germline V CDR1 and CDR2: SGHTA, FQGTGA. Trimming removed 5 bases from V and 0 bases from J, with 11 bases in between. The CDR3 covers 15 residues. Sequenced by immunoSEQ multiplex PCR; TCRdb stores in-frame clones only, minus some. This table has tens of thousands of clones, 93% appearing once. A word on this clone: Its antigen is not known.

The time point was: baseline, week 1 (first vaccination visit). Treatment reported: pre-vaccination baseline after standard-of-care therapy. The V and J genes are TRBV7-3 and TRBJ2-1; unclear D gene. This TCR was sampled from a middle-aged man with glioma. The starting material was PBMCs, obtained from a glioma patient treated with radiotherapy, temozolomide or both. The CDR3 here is CASSQSRSSYNEQFF. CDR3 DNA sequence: TGTGCCAGCAGCCAAAGCCGGAGCTCCTACAATGAGCAGTTCTTC.